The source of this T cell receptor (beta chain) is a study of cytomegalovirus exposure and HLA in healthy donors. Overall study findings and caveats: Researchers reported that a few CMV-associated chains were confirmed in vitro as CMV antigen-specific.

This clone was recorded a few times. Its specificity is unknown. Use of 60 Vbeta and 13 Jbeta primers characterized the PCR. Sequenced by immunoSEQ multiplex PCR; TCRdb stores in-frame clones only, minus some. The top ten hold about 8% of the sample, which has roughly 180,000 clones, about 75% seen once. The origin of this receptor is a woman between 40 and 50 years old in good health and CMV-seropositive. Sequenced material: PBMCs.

The CDR3 bases are TGTGCCACCAGCAGACCCCAGGGTGGCTACACCTTC. It is translated as CATSRPQGGYTF. V usage is TRBV15 and J usage is TRBJ1-2, with D perhaps TRBD1 (5 bases). The germline gives CDR1 LNHNV, CDR2 YYDKDF (reference sequence). V gave up 2 bases and J gave up 7 bases, with 8 bases separating them. The CDR3 is 12 amino acids.